A single sample gave rise to the 25 T cell receptor beta chains below, sequenced in a study of regulatory T cells in long-lasting Graves disease. Noted time point: newly diagnosed GD, antithyroid drugs for less than 3 months. The TCR library was prepared using RNA isolated from PBMCs. Arm-PCR of CDR3 regions and iRepertoire HTBI primers were used to build TCR beta libraries. In TCRdb, the multiplex PCR reads were re-called with MiXCR into one record per CDR3 protein. This sample has about 220,000 distinct CDR3 sequences, with 15% to 20% found just once. This sample was shared with a second study, whose subject was T cells in Graves' hyperthyroidism and ophthalmopathy.

Sequencing was performed on peripheral blood mononuclear cells (PBMCs), taken at new diagnosis, from a patient treated with antithyroid drugs. The receptors originated from a woman aged 25-40 years with Graves disease.

This clonotype was observed many times. The rearrangement joins TRBV25-1 to TRBJ1-1; 7 positions agree with TRBD1. The CDR3 spans 14 residues. Germline V gene data show CDR1 as MGHDK and CDR2 as SYGVNS. V shed 2 bases and J 3 bases; nucleotides not matched to a gene: 3. CDR3 coding DNA: TGTGCCAGCAGTGAAATGGGACAGTACACTGAAGCTTTCTTT. Translated: CASSEMGQYTEAFF.

This clonotype was seen many times. The chain links TRBV28 to TRBJ2-1; no firm D call. The ends were cut back, 2 bases at V and 1 base at J, with 12 bases in the middle. The CDR3 contains 16 residues. Germline V lookup: CDR1 MDHEN, CDR2 SYDVKM. DNA of the CDR3: TGTGCCAGCAGTTTACCCCCGTGGGGTTCCTACAATGAGCAGTTCTTC. Protein product: CASSLPPWGSYNEQFF.

This clonotype was seen ten or more times. The J gene is TRBJ1-5, the V gene TRBV6-1; D remains ambiguous. Germline lookup yields CDR1 MNHNS and CDR2 SASEGT. V was trimmed by 6 bases and J by 0 bases, leaving 15 bases between them. The CDR3 extends over 16 amino acids. The CDR3 nucleotides are TGTGCCAGCAGACGCGGACGGGCTAATAGCAATCAGCCCCAGCATTTT. This codes for CASRRGRANSNQPQHF.

The chain couples TRBV5-1 to TRBJ2-1, with 13 bases aligning to TRBD2. Trimming removed 2 bases from V and 3 bases from J; junction bases left unmatched: 2. The germline gives CDR1 SGHRS, CDR2 YFSETQ. CDR3 length: 16 residues. CDR3 residues: CASSLGTSGNYNEQFF. The CDR3 bases are TGCGCCAGCAGCTTAGGGACTAGCGGGAACTACAATGAGCAGTTCTTC. Filled out from reference TRBV5-1 and TRBJ2-1, the complete variable domain reads KAGVTQTPRYLIKTRGQQVTLSCSPISGHRSVSWYQQTPGQGLQFLFEYFSETQRNKGNFPGRFSGRQFSNSRSEMNVSTLELGDSALYLCASSLGTSGNYNEQFFGPGTRLTVL.

This clonotype was detected ten times or more. The chain recombines TRBV7-9 with TRBJ1-3; TRBD1 matches 8 bases. Germline values: CDR1 SEHNR, CDR2 FQNEAQ (reference sequence). V shed 2 bases and J 2 bases; nucleotides not matched to a gene: 5. The CDR3 has 16 residues. Written as DNA, the CDR3 is TGTGCCAGCAGCTTACGGGGACAGGATCCTGGAAACACCATATATTTT. This encodes CASSLRGQDPGNTIYF. Based on the CDR3 plus reference TRBV7-9 and TRBJ1-3, the full variable domain is DTGVSQNPRHKITKRGQNVTFRCDPISEHNRLYWYRQTLGQGPEFLTYFQNEAQLEKSRLLSDRFSAERPKGSFSTLEIQRTEQGDSAMYLCASSLRGQDPGNTIYFGEGSWLTVV.

This clonotype was picked up many times. The junction and the germline gene differ at one end; a read error may be behind it. The V and J genes are TRBV10-2 and TRBJ2-5; D unresolved. This CDR3 is 13 amino acids long. Per germline, CDR1 WSHSY and CDR2 SAAADI. CDR3 sequence reads: CASSGHGQETQYF. CDR3 DNA: TGCGCCAGCAGTGGGCACGGCCAAGAGACCCAATACTTC.

This rearrangement joins TRBV20-1 to TRBJ2-3; TRBD2 agrees at 9 bases. In germline, CDR1 is DFQATT, CDR2 SNEGSKA (reference sequence). V shed 0 bases and J 5 bases; nucleotides not matched to a gene: 12. The CDR3 runs 17 residues. The CDR3 DNA follows: TGCAGTGCTAGAGATTCCTCGGGGATAGCGGGAGTAGATACGCAGTATTTT. This sequence encodes CSARDSSGIAGVDTQYF.

This clonotype was counted only a few times. V and J are TRBV28 and TRBJ2-5; D not resolved. Germline CDR1 is MDHEN and CDR2 is SYDVKM. V was trimmed by 4 bases and J by 7 bases, leaving 19 bases between them. The CDR3 length is 15 residues. CDR3 loop: CASSSLLSGPGTQYF. CDR3 DNA: TGTGCCAGCAGTTCCCTCCTTAGTGGGCCGGGGACCCAGTACTTC.

In this sample, this clonotype turned up many times. The chain recombines TRBV19 with TRBJ2-5; 7 nucleotides line up with TRBD1. Germline V CDR1 and CDR2: LNHDA, SQIVND (reference sequence). Losses at the gene ends were 5 bases for V and 5 bases for J; bases not matched to a gene: 8. The CDR3 is 14 amino acids. The CDR3 DNA sequence: TGTGCCAGTAGTGCGACAGGGTCGGGGGAGACCCAGTACTTC. Translation gives CASSATGSGETQYF.

For this clonotype: A read error is possible here, since a much larger clone lies one base away. This chain links TRBV6-5 with TRBJ1-5; D gene unclear. Germline lookup yields CDR1 MNHEY and CDR2 SVGAGI. This CDR3 has 15 residues. CDR3 in amino acids: CASSYSRAVNQAQHF. The CDR3 DNA reads as TGTGCCAGCAGTTATTCCCGGGCCGTCAATCAGGCCCAGCATTTT.

This clonotype was recorded a few times. The V call is TRBV18, the J call TRBJ1-3; 7 bases are shared with TRBD1. With V trimmed by 3 bases and J by 0 bases, 11 bases remained unmatched. CDR1 and CDR2 from the germline V gene are KGHSH and LQKENI. This CDR3 is built from 18 residues. The CDR3 spells CASSPSYGQAISGNTIYF. CDR3 in DNA: TGTGCCAGCTCACCGTCTTATGGACAGGCGATCTCTGGAAACACCATATATTTT.

This clonotype was counted ten times or more. The chain has TRBV6-1 and TRBJ2-1; 11 bases line up with TRBD1. Germline CDR1 MNHNS, CDR2 SASEGT. This CDR3 is built from 16 residues. V trimming: 6 bases; J trimming: 9 bases; junction bases outside the gene matches: 13. CDR3 coding DNA: TGTGCCAGCAGCCGCGTACCCCGGGACAGGGGGGGTGAGCAGTTCTTC. Its translation: CASSRVPRDRGGEQFF.

This clonotype was found many times. This chain links TRBV20-1 with TRBJ1-6, with no clear D. The V end was cut by 0 bases, the J end by 7 bases, with 13 bases between. Looked up from germline, CDR1 is DFQATT and CDR2 is SNEGSKA (reference sequence). The length of the CDR3 is 15 residues. For the CDR3, the DNA is TGCAGTGCTAGAGACCGGGTGGCAGCCAATTCACCCCTCCACTTT. It specifies CSARDRVAANSPLHF.

This clonotype came up many times. J is TRBJ2-3 and V is TRBV7-6; 12 bases map to TRBD2. V shed 5 bases, J shed 3 bases, and the junction held 6 bases outside the gene matches. CDR3 length: 16 residues. Germline V CDR1 and CDR2: SGHVS, FNYEAQ. The CDR3 sequence is CASSPLTSGGTDTQYF. The CDR3 DNA follows: TGTGCCAGCAGCCCCCTGACTAGCGGGGGAACAGATACGCAGTATTTT. Based on the CDR3 plus reference TRBV7-6 and TRBJ2-3, the full variable domain is GAGVSQSPRYKVTKRGQDVALRCDPISGHVSLYWYRQALGQGPEFLTYFNYEAQQDKSGLPNDRFSAERPEGSISTLTIQRTEQRDSAMYRCASSPLTSGGTDTQYFGPGTRLTVL.

In its sample, this clonotype was seen many times. The chain carries TRBV7-6 and TRBJ2-3, with D uncertain. V shed 2 bases and J shed 3 bases, with 12 bases lying between them. CDR3 length: 15 amino acids. CDR1 and CDR2 from the germline V gene are SGHVS and FNYEAQ. The CDR3 nucleotides read TGTGCCAGCAGCTTAAGGGCCACAATTACAGATACGCAGTATTTT. This sequence encodes CASSLRATITDTQYF.

The chain combines TRBV15 with TRBJ2-5, with 7 positions matching TRBD2. CDR1 LNHNV and CDR2 YYDKDF come from the germline V gene (reference sequence). The junction had 9 bases not matched to a gene; V was cut back by 0 bases and J by 5 bases. The CDR3 is made up of 16 amino acids. Written as DNA, the CDR3 is TGTGCCACCAGCAGAGATAGGGCTAGCGGTGCGGAGACCCAGTACTTC. It specifies CATSRDRASGAETQYF.

This clonotype was observed at least ten times. The chain employs TRBV11-1 and TRBJ1-1; D is ambiguous. CDR1 and CDR2 (germline): SGHAT, FQDESV (reference sequence). The germline V and J ends were trimmed by 6 bases and 4 bases, with 18 bases remaining between them. This CDR3 spans 15 amino acids. The CDR3 DNA is TGTGCCAGCAGTCCCCTTATTTCCCGAGGCACTGAAGCTTTCTTT. Translation: CASSPLISRGTEAFF. Using reference TRBV11-1 and TRBJ1-1 for the parts outside the CDR3, the full variable domain is EAEVAQSPRYKITEKSQAVAFWCDPISGHATLYWYRQILGQGPELLVQFQDESVVDDSQLPKDRFSAERLKGVDSTLKIQPAELGDSAMYLCASSPLISRGTEAFFGQGTRLTVV.

The genes are TRBV27 and TRBJ2-1; D is perhaps TRBD2 (5 bases). Germline V gene lookup returns CDR1 MNHEY and CDR2 SMNVEV (reference sequence). This CDR3 comprises 15 residues. The V end was cut by 0 bases, the J end by 8 bases, with 14 bases between. CDR3 nucleotides: TGTGCCAGCAGTTTATCGAGGGTGGGTTGGGATGAGCAGTTCTTC. It translates to CASSLSRVGWDEQFF.

With regard to this clonotype: A much more abundant neighbour one base away suggests this may be a read error. The chain combines TRBV20-1 with TRBJ1-5; 10 bases are a match to TRBD1. Germline CDR1 and CDR2: DFQATT and SNEGSKA (reference sequence). The CDR3 runs 13 residues. The CDR3 DNA follows: TGCAGTGCTAGGACAGGGGGCAATGAGCCCCAGCATTTT. It specifies CSARTGGNEPQHF.

The chain uses TRBV5-6 and TRBJ1-1; 8 bases agree with TRBD1. Trimming removed 4 bases from V and 1 base from J; junction bases left unmatched: 18. The CDR3 loop spans 19 amino acids. Germline V gene lookup returns CDR1 SGHDT and CDR2 YYEEEE. The CDR3 sequence is CASSTLRARQGSGNTEAFF. DNA of the CDR3: TGTGCCAGCAGCACTCTCCGCGCCCGACAGGGGTCCGGGAACACTGAAGCTTTCTTT.

This clonotype was recorded at least ten times. V usage is TRBV11-1 and J usage is TRBJ1-4, with D unresolved. Trimming took off 2 bases at V and 4 bases at J, with 5 bases between the two ends. The CDR3 length is 13 residues. The germline V gene encodes CDR1 SGHAT and CDR2 FQDESV (reference sequence). This CDR3 is CASSLSINEKLFF. CDR3 sequence (DNA): TGTGCCAGCAGCTTATCAATTAATGAAAAACTGTTTTTT.

This clonotype was recorded many times. The chain couples TRBV9 to TRBJ1-2, with a tentative D call TRBD1 (5 bases). From germline, CDR1 is SGDLS and CDR2 YYNGEE. Trimming stripped 5 bases from V and 4 bases from J, with 18 bases between. The CDR3 is 15 residues long. The CDR3 sequence is CASSRLNGTAYGYTF. The CDR3 DNA follows: TGTGCCAGCAGTCGCCTAAATGGGACTGCCTATGGCTACACCTTC.

This clonotype was seen many times. The J gene is TRBJ2-7, the V gene TRBV7-8; D is possibly TRBD2 (6 bases). Germline V CDR1 and CDR2: SGHVS, FQNEAQ. The V end was cut by 0 bases, the J end by 2 bases, with 17 bases between. The CDR3 extends over 17 amino acids. CDR3 sequence (DNA): TGTGCCAGCAGCTTAGCCGGGGCGGCTGGAGGGACCTACGAGCAGTACTTC. As protein: CASSLAGAAGGTYEQYF.

In regard to this clonotype: The germline gene is not matched at one end of the junction; a read error may be the cause. The gene calls are TRBV15 and TRBJ1-3, with D tentatively TRBD1 (5 bases). CDR1 and CDR2 (germline): LNHNV, YYDKDF (reference sequence). The CDR3 length is 15 residues. The CDR3 DNA reads as TGTGCCACCAGCAGAGACCCGGGGGACGGAAACACCACATATTTT. Translation gives CATSRDPGDGNTTYF.

The V gene is TRBV2, the J gene TRBJ1-2; 12 bases agree with TRBD1. This CDR3 contains 14 residues. With 9 bases clipped from V and 7 bases from J, the junction kept 9 bases outside the gene matches. Germline values: CDR1 SNHLY, CDR2 FYNNEI. The CDR3 DNA sequence: TGTGCCAGGGCCGCGGGACAGGGGGCTGTTGGCTACACCTTC. Encoded protein: CARAAGQGAVGYTF. The full variable domain, rest sourced from reference TRBV2 and TRBJ1-2, is EPEVTQTPSHQVTQMGQEVILRCVPISNHLYFYWYRQILGQKVEFLVSFYNNEISEKSEIFDDQFSVERPDGSNFTLKIRSTKLEDSAMYFCARAAGQGAVGYTFGSGTRLTVV.